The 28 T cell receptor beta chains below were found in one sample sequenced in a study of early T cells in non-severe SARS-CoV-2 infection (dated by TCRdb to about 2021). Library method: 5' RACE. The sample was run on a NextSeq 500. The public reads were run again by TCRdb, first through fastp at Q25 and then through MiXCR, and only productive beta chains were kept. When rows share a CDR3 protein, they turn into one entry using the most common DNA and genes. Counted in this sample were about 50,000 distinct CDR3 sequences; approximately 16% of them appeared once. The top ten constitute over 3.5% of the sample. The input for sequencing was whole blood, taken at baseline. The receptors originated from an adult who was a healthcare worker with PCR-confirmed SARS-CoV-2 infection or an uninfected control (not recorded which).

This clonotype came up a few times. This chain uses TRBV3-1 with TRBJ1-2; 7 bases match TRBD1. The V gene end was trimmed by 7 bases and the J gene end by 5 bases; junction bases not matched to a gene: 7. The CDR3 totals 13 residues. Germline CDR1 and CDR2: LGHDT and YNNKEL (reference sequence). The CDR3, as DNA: TGTGCCAGCACCCTTGGACAGGAATATGGCTACACCTTC. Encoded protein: CASTLGQEYGYTF.

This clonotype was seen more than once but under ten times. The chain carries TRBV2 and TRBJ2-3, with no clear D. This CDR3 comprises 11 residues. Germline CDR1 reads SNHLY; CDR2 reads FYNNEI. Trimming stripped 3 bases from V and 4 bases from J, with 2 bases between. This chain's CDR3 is CASSEADTQYF. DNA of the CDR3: TGTGCCAGCAGTGAGGCAGATACGCAGTATTTT.

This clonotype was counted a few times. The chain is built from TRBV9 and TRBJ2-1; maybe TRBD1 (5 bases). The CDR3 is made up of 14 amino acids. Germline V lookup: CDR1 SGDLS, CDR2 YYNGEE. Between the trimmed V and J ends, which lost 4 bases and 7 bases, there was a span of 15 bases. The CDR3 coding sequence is TGTGCCAGCAGCTCAGTGAGTAGGGGTAATGAGCAGTTCTTC. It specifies CASSSVSRGNEQFF.

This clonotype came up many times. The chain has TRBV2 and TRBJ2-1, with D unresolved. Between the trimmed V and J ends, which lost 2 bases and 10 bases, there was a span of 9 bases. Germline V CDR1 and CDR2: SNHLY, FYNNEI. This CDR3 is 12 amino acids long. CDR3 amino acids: CASSEKGWEQFF. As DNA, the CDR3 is TGTGCCAGCAGTGAAAAGGGCTGGGAGCAGTTCTTC.

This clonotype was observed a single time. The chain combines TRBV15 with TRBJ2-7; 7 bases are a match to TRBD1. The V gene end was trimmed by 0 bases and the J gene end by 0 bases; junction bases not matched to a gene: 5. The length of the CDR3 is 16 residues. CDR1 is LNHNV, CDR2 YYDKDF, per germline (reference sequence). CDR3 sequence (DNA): TGTGCCACCAGCAGAGATCCGGGACAGAGCTCCTACGAGCAGTACTTC. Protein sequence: CATSRDPGQSSYEQYF.

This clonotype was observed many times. Here the CDR3 DNA reads TGTGCCAGCAGCCTCGAAGCGGCCGGGACTAGCGGGAGTGGGCGCTCCTACAATGAGCAGTTCTTC. Protein sequence: CASSLEAAGTSGSGRSYNEQFF. The rearrangement links TRBV7-6 to TRBJ2-1; 14 nucleotides line up with TRBD2. The CDR3 is made up of 22 amino acids. The V gene end was trimmed by 5 bases and the J gene end by 0 bases; junction bases not matched to a gene: 18. Per the germline V gene, CDR1 is SGHVS and CDR2 is FNYEAQ.

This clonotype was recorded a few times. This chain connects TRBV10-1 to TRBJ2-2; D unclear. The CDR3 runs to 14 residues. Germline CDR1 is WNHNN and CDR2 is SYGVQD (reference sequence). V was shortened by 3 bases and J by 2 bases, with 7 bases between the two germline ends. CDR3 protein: CASSDRSNTGELFF. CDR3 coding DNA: TGCGCCAGCAGTGATAGGTCCAACACCGGGGAGCTGTTTTTT.

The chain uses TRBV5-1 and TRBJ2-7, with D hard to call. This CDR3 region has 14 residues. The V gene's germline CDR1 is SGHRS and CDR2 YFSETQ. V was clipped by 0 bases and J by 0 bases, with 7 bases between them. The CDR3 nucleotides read TGCGCCAGCAGCTTGGGGACGTACTCCTACGAGCAGTACTTC. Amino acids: CASSLGTYSYEQYF.

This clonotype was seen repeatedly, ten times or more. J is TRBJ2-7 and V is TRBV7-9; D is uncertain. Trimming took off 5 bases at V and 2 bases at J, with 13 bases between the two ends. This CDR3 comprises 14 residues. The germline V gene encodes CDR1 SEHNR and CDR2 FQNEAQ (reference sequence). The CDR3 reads CASSPRVQPYEQYF. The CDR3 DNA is TGTGCCAGCAGCCCCCGGGTCCAACCCTACGAGCAGTACTTC.

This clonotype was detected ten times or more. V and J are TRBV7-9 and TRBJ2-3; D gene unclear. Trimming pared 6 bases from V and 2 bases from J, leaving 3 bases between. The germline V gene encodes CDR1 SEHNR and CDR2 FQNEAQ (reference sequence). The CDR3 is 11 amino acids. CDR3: CASSFTDTQYF. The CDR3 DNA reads TGTGCCAGCAGTTTCACAGATACGCAGTATTTT.

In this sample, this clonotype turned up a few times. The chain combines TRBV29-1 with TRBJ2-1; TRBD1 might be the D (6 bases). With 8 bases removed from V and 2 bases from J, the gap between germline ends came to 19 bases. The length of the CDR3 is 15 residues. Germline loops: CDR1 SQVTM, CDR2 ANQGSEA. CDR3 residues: CSYRASGLPYNEQFF. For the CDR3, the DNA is TGCAGCTACAGGGCGTCCGGACTGCCCTACAATGAGCAGTTCTTC.

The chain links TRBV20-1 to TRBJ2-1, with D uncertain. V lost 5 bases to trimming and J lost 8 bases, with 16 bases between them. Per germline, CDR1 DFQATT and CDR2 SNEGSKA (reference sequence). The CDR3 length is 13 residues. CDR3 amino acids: CSALKARVYEQFF. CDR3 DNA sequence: TGCAGTGCTCTTAAAGCAAGGGTCTATGAGCAGTTCTTC.

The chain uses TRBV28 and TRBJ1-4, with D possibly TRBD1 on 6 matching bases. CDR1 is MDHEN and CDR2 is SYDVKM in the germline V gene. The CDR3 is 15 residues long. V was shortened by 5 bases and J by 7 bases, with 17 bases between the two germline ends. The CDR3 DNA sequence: TGTGCCAGCAGTCCCCGGGGGGGGCTTGCTGAAAAACTGTTTTTT. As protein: CASSPRGGLAEKLFF.

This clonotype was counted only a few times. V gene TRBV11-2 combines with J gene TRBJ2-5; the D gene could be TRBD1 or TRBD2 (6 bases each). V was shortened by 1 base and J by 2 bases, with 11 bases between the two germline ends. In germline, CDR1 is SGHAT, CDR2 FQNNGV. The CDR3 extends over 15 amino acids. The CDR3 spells CASSLGGASQETQYF. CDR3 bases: TGTGCCAGCAGCTTAGGGGGGGCCTCGCAAGAGACCCAGTACTTC. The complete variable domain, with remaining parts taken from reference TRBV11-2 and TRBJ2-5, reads EAGVAQSPRYKIIEKRQSVAFWCNPISGHATLYWYQQILGQGPKLLIQFQNNGVVDDSQLPKDRFSAERLKGVDSTLKIQPAKLEDSAVYLCASSLGGASQETQYFGPGTRLLVL.

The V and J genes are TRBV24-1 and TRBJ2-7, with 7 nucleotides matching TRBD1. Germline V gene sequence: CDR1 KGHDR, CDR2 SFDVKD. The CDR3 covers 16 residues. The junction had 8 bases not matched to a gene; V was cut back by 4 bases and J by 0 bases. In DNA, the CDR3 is TGTGCCACCAGTGAATACCGGGACAGCTACTCCTACGAGCAGTACTTC. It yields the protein CATSEYRDSYSYEQYF.

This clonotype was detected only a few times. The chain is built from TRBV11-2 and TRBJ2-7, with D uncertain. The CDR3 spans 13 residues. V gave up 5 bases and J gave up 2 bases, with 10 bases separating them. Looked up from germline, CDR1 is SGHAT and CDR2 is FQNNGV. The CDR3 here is CASSTWSAYEQYF. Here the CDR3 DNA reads TGTGCCAGCAGCACCTGGAGCGCCTACGAGCAGTACTTC.

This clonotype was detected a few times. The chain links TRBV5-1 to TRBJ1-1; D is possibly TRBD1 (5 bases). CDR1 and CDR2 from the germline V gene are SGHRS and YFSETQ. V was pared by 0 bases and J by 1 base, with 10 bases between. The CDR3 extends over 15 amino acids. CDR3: CASSLVRGPNTEAFF. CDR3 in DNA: TGCGCCAGCAGCTTGGTCCGGGGACCGAACACTGAAGCTTTCTTT.

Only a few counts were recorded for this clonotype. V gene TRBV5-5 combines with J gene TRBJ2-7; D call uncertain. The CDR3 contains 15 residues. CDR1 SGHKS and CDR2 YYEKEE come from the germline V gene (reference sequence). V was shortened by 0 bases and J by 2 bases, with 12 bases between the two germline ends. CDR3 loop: CASSLGNVGAYEQYF. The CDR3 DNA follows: TGTGCCAGCAGCTTGGGGAACGTCGGCGCCTACGAGCAGTACTTC.

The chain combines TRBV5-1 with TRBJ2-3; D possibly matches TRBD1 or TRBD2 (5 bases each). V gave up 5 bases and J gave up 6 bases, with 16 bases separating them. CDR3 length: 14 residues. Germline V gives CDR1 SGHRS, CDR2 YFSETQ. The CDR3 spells CASSDLRDVDTQYF. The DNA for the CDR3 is TGCGCCAGCAGTGATTTGAGGGACGTGGATACGCAGTATTTT.

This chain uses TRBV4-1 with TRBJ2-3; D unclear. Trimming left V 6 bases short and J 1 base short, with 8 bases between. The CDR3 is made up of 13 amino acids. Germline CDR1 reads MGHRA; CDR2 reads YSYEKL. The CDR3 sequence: CASRYEGTDTQYF. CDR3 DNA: TGCGCCAGCAGGTATGAGGGCACAGATACGCAGTATTTT.

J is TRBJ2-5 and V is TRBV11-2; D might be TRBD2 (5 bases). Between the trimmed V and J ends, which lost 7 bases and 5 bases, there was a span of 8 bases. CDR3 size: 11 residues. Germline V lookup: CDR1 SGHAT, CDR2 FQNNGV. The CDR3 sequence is CASKREETQYF. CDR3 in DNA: TGTGCCAGCAAAAGGGAGGAGACCCAGTACTTC.

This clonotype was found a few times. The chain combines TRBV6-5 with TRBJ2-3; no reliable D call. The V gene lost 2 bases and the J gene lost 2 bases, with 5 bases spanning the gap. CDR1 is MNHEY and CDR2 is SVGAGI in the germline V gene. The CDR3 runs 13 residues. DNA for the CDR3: TGTGCCAGCAGTTACCACAACACAGATACGCAGTATTTT. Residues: CASSYHNTDTQYF.

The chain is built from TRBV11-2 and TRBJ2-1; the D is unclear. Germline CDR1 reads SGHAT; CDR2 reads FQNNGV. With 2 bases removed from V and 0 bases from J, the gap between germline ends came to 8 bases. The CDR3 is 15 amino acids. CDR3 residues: CASSLSLGSYNEQFF. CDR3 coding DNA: TGTGCCAGCAGCTTAAGTCTCGGCTCCTACAATGAGCAGTTCTTC.

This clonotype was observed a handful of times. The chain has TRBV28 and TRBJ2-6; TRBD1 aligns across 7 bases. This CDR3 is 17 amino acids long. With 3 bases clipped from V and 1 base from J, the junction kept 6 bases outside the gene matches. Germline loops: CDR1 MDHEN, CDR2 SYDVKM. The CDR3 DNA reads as TGTGCCAGCAGTTTGCGACAGGGATTTTCTGGGGCCAACGTCCTGACTTTC. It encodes CASSLRQGFSGANVLTF.

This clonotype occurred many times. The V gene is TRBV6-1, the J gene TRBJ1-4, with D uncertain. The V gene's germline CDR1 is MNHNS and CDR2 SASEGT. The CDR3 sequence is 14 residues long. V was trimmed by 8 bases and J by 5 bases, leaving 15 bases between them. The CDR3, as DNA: TGTGCCAGCGGCGAGGGAACCCTCAATGAAAAACTGTTTTTT. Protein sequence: CASGEGTLNEKLFF.

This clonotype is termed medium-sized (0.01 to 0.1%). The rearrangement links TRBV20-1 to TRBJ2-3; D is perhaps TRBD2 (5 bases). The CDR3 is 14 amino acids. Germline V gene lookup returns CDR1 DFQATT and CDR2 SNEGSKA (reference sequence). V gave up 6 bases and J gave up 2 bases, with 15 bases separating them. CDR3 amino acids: CSARGLDITDTQYF. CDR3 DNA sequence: TGCAGTGCCCGAGGGCTAGATATCACAGATACGCAGTATTTT.

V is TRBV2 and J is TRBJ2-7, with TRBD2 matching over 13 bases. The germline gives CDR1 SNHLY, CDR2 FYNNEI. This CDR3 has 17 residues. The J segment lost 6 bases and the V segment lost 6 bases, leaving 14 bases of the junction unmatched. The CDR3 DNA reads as TGTGCCAGCAGCGACCCCGGAACTAGCGGGAGGGCCTCCGAGCAGTACTTC. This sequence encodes CASSDPGTSGRASEQYF.

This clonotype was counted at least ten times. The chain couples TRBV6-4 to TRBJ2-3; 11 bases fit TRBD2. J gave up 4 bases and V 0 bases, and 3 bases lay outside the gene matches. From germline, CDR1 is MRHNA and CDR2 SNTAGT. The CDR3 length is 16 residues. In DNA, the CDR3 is TGTGCCAGCAGTGACTCTAGCGGGGGGGCCCCAGATACGCAGTATTTT. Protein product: CASSDSSGGAPDTQYF.